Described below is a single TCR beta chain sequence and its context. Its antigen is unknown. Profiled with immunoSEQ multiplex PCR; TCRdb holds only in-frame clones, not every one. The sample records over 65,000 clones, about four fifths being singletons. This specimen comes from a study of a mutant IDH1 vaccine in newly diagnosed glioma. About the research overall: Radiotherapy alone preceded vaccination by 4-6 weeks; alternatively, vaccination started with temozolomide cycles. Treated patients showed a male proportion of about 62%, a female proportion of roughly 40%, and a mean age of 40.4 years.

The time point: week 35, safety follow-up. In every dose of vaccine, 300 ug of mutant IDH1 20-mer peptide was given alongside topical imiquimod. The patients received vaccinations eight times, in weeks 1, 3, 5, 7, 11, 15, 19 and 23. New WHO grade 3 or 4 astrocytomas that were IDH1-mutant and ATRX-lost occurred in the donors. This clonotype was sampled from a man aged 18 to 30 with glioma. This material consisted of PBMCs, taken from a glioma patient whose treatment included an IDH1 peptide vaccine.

CDR3 region: CASSYGQGSSYEQYF. CDR3 nucleotide sequence: TGTGCCAGCAGTTATGGACAGGGAAGCTCCTACGAGCAGTACTTC. V and J are TRBV6-6 and TRBJ2-7; 8 nucleotides agree with TRBD1. CDR1 is MNHNY, CDR2 SVGAGI, per germline (reference sequence). The CDR3 consists of 15 residues. Trimming removed 3 bases from V and 0 bases from J; junction bases left unmatched: 4.